Listed below are T cell receptor beta chains from one sample, sequenced in a study of post-analysis software for immune sequencing data. TCRdb passed the PCR reads through MiXCR, listing each CDR3 protein once. The sample has 700,000 to 900,000 distinct CDR3 sequences, more than 45% seen once. The sequencing input was blood. The receptors come from a girl aged 5-17 years with multiple sclerosis. CDR3s include the opening cysteine and the closing phenylalanine or tryptophan. Fields, in order: CDR3 DNA, CDR3 protein, V gene, clone size, J gene, D gene. D genes are given only for firm matches. Clone size is not always given. Where it is, it says once, few, many or a class for expanded clones.

cdr3_nt: TGTGCCAGCAGTTTGACTGGTAAAGATGAGCAGTTCTTC
cdr3_aa: CASSLTGKDEQFF
v_call: TRBV27
clone_size: -
j_call: TRBJ2-1
d_call: -

cdr3_nt: TGTGCCACCAGCAGAGGGGACTTCAGCGAGCAGTACTTC
cdr3_aa: CATSRGDFSEQYF
v_call: TRBV15
clone_size: -
j_call: TRBJ2-7
d_call: -

cdr3_nt: TGTGCCAGCAAGGGCCAGGGGCTTTTGGAGACCCAGTACTTC
cdr3_aa: CASKGQGLLETQYF
v_call: TRBV6-5
clone_size: few
j_call: TRBJ2-5
d_call: -

cdr3_nt: TGTGCCAGCAGCGTAGTTGGGGGAGTAACAGATACGCAGTATTTT
cdr3_aa: CASSVVGGVTDTQYF
v_call: TRBV9
clone_size: -
j_call: TRBJ2-3
d_call: -

cdr3_nt: TGTGCCAGCAGTTTGGCTAGCGGGAGGGGGAATGAGCAGTTCTTC
cdr3_aa: CASSLASGRGNEQFF
v_call: TRBV27
clone_size: few
j_call: TRBJ2-1
d_call: TRBD2

cdr3_nt: TGTGCCAGCAGCCTCGGGGGCGGGAATACCTACAATGAGCAGTTCTTC
cdr3_aa: CASSLGGGNTYNEQFF
v_call: TRBV28
clone_size: few
j_call: TRBJ2-1
d_call: -

cdr3_nt: TGTGCCAGCAGCGTAGACCCAGAGGAAGGCTACACCTTC
cdr3_aa: CASSVDPEEGYTF
v_call: TRBV9
clone_size: -
j_call: TRBJ1-2
d_call: -

cdr3_nt: TGTGCCAGCAGCTTAGCTACAGGGTCGGCCACTGAAGCTTTCTTT
cdr3_aa: CASSLATGSATEAFF
v_call: TRBV7-2
clone_size: -
j_call: TRBJ1-1
d_call: -

cdr3_nt: TGTGCCACCAGCAGAAGACGGGGCGATACGCAGTATTTT
cdr3_aa: CATSRRRGDTQYF
v_call: TRBV15
clone_size: -
j_call: TRBJ2-3
d_call: -

cdr3_nt: TGCAGTGCTAGAGATAGGGAATGGGAGCAGTTCTTC
cdr3_aa: CSARDREWEQFF
v_call: TRBV20-1
clone_size: few
j_call: TRBJ2-1
d_call: -

cdr3_nt: TGTGCCAGCAGCCCGGACACTTTGACGGACATTCAGTACTTC
cdr3_aa: CASSPDTLTDIQYF
v_call: TRBV7-9
clone_size: -
j_call: TRBJ2-4
d_call: -

cdr3_nt: TGTGCCAGCAGCCAAGGTCCGGGCAGCTACACCTTC
cdr3_aa: CASSQGPGSYTF
v_call: TRBV4-2
clone_size: few
j_call: TRBJ1-2
d_call: -

cdr3_nt: TGTGCCAGCAGTGAACTCCGGACAGGGGTCGGCTACACCTTC
cdr3_aa: CASSELRTGVGYTF
v_call: TRBV2
clone_size: few
j_call: TRBJ1-2
d_call: TRBD1

cdr3_nt: TGTGCCAGCAGCTTAGCGATGGATGTAGGATCACCCCCCCACTTT
cdr3_aa: CASSLAMDVGSPPHF
v_call: TRBV7-2
clone_size: -
j_call: TRBJ1-6
d_call: -

cdr3_nt: TGCGCCAGCAGTGAGTATACTAGCGGGAGCGGCTTGGTGGATACGCAGTATTTT
cdr3_aa: CASSEYTSGSGLVDTQYF
v_call: TRBV10-1
clone_size: few
j_call: TRBJ2-3
d_call: TRBD2

cdr3_nt: TGTGCCTGGAGTATGAGCTCGGGAGAGCAGTTCTTC
cdr3_aa: CAWSMSSGEQFF
v_call: TRBV30
clone_size: -
j_call: TRBJ2-1
d_call: -

cdr3_nt: TGTGCCAGCAGCTGGGGGAGTAGCGGGGATACGCAGTATTTT
cdr3_aa: CASSWGSSGDTQYF
v_call: TRBV7-2
clone_size: few
j_call: TRBJ2-3
d_call: TRBD2

cdr3_nt: TGTGCCAGCAGCCCCCTATGGACTAGCGGTGAGCAGTTCTTC
cdr3_aa: CASSPLWTSGEQFF
v_call: TRBV7-9
clone_size: once
j_call: TRBJ2-1
d_call: TRBD2

cdr3_nt: TGCAGTGCCGGACCTGGGGCGGGTCGACGGGAGCAGTACTTC
cdr3_aa: CSAGPGAGRREQYF
v_call: TRBV20-1
clone_size: -
j_call: TRBJ2-7
d_call: -

cdr3_nt: TGTGCCACCAGCAGAGATGTGGGTAGAAACTACGAGCAGTACTTC
cdr3_aa: CATSRDVGRNYEQYF
v_call: TRBV15
clone_size: many
j_call: TRBJ2-7
d_call: -

cdr3_nt: TGTGCCACCAGTGAAAGACAGGGGCCTGGGGAGACCCAGTACTTC
cdr3_aa: CATSERQGPGETQYF
v_call: TRBV24-1
clone_size: few
j_call: TRBJ2-5
d_call: TRBD1

cdr3_nt: TGTGCCAGCAGCGACCCTGGGGGTGGTAATGAGCAGTTCTTC
cdr3_aa: CASSDPGGGNEQFF
v_call: TRBV9
clone_size: many
j_call: TRBJ2-1
d_call: -

cdr3_nt: TGCGCCAGCAGCCAAGGACTGGGGACCAACGAGCAGTACTTC
cdr3_aa: CASSQGLGTNEQYF
v_call: TRBV4-3
clone_size: few
j_call: TRBJ2-7
d_call: -

cdr3_nt: TGTGCCAGCAGCCCTCCCCAAACAGGGGGACAGGGGCGCAATCAGCCCCAGCATTTT
cdr3_aa: CASSPPQTGGQGRNQPQHF
v_call: TRBV9
clone_size: -
j_call: TRBJ1-5
d_call: TRBD1

cdr3_nt: TGTGCCAGCAGTGAGCGCCCGGTTGGACAGGGATACAATGAGCAGTTCTTC
cdr3_aa: CASSERPVGQGYNEQFF
v_call: TRBV7-3
clone_size: -
j_call: TRBJ2-1
d_call: TRBD1

cdr3_nt: TGTGCCAGCAGTTTTGGGAGTCAGGGCGCCTACGAGCAGTACTTC
cdr3_aa: CASSFGSQGAYEQYF
v_call: TRBV12-3/TRBV12-4
clone_size: -
j_call: TRBJ2-7
d_call: -

cdr3_nt: TGTGCCAGCAGCCCCAGACAGGGACCCGTTTACGAGCGGTACTTC
cdr3_aa: CASSPRQGPVYERYF
v_call: TRBV7-3
clone_size: -
j_call: TRBJ2-7
d_call: TRBD1

cdr3_nt: TGTGCCACCGATCTTGGTTTTGGCGGTAGCGAGACCCAGTACTTC
cdr3_aa: CATDLGFGGSETQYF
v_call: TRBV24-1
clone_size: -
j_call: TRBJ2-5
d_call: -

cdr3_nt: TGTGCCAGCAGCCGTCAGGCGACCATTGAGGGCTACACCTTC
cdr3_aa: CASSRQATIEGYTF
v_call: TRBV7-2
clone_size: -
j_call: TRBJ1-2
d_call: -

cdr3_nt: TGTGCCAGCAGCTCCCTAGATGAGCAGTTCTTC
cdr3_aa: CASSSLDEQFF
v_call: TRBV3-1
clone_size: few
j_call: TRBJ2-1
d_call: -

cdr3_nt: TGTGCCAGCAGCTTACCAACGGTGGTAGATACGCAGTATTTT
cdr3_aa: CASSLPTVVDTQYF
v_call: TRBV11-2
clone_size: few
j_call: TRBJ2-3
d_call: -

cdr3_nt: TGTGCCAGCAGCGTCGGGACTCCCAATGAGCAGTTCTTC
cdr3_aa: CASSVGTPNEQFF
v_call: TRBV5-6
clone_size: few
j_call: TRBJ2-1
d_call: -

cdr3_nt: TGTGCCAGCAGTTCCGTGACCGAGTATGGCTACACCTTC
cdr3_aa: CASSSVTEYGYTF
v_call: TRBV6-8
clone_size: -
j_call: TRBJ1-2
d_call: -

cdr3_nt: TGTGCCAGCAGCTTAGCGCTTGGGGAATACGAGCAGTACTTC
cdr3_aa: CASSLALGEYEQYF
v_call: TRBV7-2
clone_size: -
j_call: TRBJ2-7
d_call: -

cdr3_nt: TGTGCCAGCAGCTTACGAGGGACAGGGGCGTTGAATGAGCAGTTCTTC
cdr3_aa: CASSLRGTGALNEQFF
v_call: TRBV7-2
clone_size: -
j_call: TRBJ2-1
d_call: TRBD1